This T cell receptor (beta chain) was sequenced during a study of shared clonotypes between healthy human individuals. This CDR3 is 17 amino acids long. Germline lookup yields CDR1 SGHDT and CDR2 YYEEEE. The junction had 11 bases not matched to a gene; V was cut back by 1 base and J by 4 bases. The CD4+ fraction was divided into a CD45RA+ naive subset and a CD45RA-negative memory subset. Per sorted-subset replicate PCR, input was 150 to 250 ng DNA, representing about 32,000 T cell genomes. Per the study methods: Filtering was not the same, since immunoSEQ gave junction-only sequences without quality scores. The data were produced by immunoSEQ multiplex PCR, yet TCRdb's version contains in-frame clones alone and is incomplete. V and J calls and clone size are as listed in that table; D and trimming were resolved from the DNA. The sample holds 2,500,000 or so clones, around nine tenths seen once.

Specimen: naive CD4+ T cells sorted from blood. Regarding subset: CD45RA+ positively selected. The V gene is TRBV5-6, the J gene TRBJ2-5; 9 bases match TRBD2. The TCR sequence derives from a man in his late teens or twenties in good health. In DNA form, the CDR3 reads TGTGCCAGCAGCTTGCCCCCCGTTAGCGGGAGTGGAGAGACCCAGTACTTC. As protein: CASSLPPVSGSGETQYF. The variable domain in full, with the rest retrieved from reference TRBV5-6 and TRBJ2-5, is DAGVTQSPTHLIKTRGQQVTLRCSPKSGHDTVSWYQQALGQGPQFIFQYYEEEERQRGNFPDRFSGHQFPNYSSELNVNALLLGDSALYLCASSLPPVSGSGETQYFGPGTRLLVL.